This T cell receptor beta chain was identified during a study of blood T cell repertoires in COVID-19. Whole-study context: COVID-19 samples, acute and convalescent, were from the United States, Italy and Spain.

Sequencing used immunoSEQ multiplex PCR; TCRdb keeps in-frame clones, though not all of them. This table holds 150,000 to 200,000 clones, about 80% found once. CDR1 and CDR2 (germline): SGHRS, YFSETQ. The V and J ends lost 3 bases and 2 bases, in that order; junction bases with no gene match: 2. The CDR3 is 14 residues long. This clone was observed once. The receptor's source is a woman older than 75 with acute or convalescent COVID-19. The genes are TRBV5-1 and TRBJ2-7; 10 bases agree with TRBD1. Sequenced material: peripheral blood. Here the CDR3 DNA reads TGCGCCAGCAGCTATGGACAGGGGGCCTACGAGCAGTACTTC. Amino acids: CASSYGQGAYEQYF.